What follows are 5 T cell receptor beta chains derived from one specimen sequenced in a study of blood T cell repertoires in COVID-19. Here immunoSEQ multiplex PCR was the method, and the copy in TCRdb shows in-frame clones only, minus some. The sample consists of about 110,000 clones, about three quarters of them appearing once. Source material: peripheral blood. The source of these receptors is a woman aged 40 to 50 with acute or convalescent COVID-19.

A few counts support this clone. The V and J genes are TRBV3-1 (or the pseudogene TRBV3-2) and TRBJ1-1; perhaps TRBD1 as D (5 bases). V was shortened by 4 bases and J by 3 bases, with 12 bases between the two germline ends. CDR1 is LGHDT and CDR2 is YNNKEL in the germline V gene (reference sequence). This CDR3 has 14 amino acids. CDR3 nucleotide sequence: TGTGCCAGCAGCCGGTTCGACAGATACACTGAAGCTTTCTTT. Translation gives CASSRFDRYTEAFF.

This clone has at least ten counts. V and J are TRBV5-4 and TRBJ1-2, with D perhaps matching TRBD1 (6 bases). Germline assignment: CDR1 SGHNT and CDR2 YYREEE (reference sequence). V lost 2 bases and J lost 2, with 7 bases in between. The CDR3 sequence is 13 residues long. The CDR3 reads CASSFDRNYGYTF. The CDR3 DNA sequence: TGTGCCAGCAGCTTTGACAGGAACTATGGCTACACCTTC.

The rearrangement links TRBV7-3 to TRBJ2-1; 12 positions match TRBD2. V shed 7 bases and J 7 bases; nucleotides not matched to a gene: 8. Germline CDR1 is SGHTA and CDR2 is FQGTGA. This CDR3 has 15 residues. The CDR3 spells CASNPSGGAGNEQFF. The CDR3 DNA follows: TGTGCCAGCAACCCTAGCGGGGGGGCCGGGAATGAGCAGTTCTTC.

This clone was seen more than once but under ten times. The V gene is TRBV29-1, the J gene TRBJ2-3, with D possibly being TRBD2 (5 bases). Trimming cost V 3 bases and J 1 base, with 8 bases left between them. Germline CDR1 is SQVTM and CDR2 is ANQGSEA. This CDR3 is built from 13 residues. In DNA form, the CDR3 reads TGCAGCGTTGACGACGGGGGCACAGATACGCAGTATTTT. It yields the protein CSVDDGGTDTQYF.

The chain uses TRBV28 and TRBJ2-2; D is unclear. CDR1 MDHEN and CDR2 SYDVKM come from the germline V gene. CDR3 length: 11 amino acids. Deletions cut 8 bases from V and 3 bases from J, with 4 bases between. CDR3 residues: CASRYTGELFF. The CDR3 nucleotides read TGTGCCAGCCGGTACACCGGGGAGCTGTTTTTT.